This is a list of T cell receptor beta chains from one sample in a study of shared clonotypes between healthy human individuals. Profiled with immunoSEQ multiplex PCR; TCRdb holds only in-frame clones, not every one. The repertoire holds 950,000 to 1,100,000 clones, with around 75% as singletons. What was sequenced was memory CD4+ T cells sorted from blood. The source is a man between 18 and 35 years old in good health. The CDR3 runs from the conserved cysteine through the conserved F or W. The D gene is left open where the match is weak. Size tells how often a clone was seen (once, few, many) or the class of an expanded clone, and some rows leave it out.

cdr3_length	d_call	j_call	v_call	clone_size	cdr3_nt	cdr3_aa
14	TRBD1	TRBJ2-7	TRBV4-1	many	TGCGCCAGCAGCCCCGACAGGGGGAACAACGAGCAGTACTTC	CASSPDRGNNEQYF
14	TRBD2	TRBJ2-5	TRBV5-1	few	TGCGCCACCCGGGCGGGGGGGCGCGTAGAGACCCAGTACTTC	CATRAGGRVETQYF
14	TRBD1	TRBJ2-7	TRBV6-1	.	TGTGCCAGCGGGCGGACAGGACACTCCTACGAGCAGTACTTC	CASGRTGHSYEQYF
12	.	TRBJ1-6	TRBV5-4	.	TGTGCCAGCAGAAAGGGGGATTCACCCCTCCACTTT	CASRKGDSPLHF
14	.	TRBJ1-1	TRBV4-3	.	TGCGCCAGCAGCCAAGCTGGGGGGAACACTGAAGCTTTCTTT	CASSQAGGNTEAFF
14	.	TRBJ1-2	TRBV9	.	TGTGCCAGCAGCCAGACCGGTGCCGTCAGTGGCTACACCTTC	CASSQTGAVSGYTF
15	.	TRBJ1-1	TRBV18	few	TGTGCCAGCTCACCAGAGCGCCAGAAGAACACTGAAGCTTTCTTT	CASSPERQKNTEAFF
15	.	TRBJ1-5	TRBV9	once	TGTGCCAGCAGCGTAGTCCAGAGTAGCAATCAGCCCCAGCATTTT	CASSVVQSSNQPQHF
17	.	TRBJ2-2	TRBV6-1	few	TGTGCCAGCAGTGCAGGGAGTGCAGGAGGAGCCACCGGGGAGCTGTTTTTT	CASSAGSAGGATGELFF
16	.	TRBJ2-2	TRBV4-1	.	TGCGCCAGCAGCCAAGAACCCGGGCCGAACACCGGGGAGCTGTTTTTT	CASSQEPGPNTGELFF
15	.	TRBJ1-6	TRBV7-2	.	TGTGCCAGCAGCTTACAGGGGATGGTAGAGTCACCCCTCCACTTT	CASSLQGMVESPLHF
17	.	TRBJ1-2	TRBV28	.	TGTGCCAGCAGATTCGGCGGGGGCAATAACAAAAACTATGGCTACACCTTC	CASRFGGGNNKNYGYTF
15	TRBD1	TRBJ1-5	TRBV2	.	TGTGCCACCCAGACCGGGACAGGGACCCAGGAGCCCCAGCATTTT	CATQTGTGTQEPQHF
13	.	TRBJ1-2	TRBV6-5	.	TGTGCCAGCAACCCACGGGGGAGCGGGGGCTACACCTTC	CASNPRGSGGYTF
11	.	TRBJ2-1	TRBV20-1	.	TGCAGTGCCCGGCAGGACTATGAGCAGTTCTTC	CSARQDYEQFF
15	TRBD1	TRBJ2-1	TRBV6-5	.	TGTGCCAGCAGTTACTCGGACAGGTTGGGCAATGAGCAGTTCTTC	CASSYSDRLGNEQFF
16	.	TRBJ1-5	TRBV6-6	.	TGTGCCAGCAGTTACGTCCAGAGTTATAGCAATCAGCCCCAGCATTTT	CASSYVQSYSNQPQHF
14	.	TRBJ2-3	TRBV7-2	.	TGTGCCAGCAGCCAGTACAAACCTACAGATACGCAGTATTTT	CASSQYKPTDTQYF
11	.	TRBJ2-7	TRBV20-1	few	TGCAGTGCTAGAACCGGCTACGAGCAGTACTTC	CSARTGYEQYF
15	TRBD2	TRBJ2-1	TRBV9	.	TGTGCCAGCAGCGCCCTGGGGAGGGTAGGCAATGAGCAGTTCTTC	CASSALGRVGNEQFF